This entry lists 14 T cell receptor beta chains sequenced from one sample in a study of CD8+ T cells in alopecia areata. As the sequencing template, cDNA was produced by extracting RNA and reverse transcribing it. Repertoires were generated with immunoSEQ multiplex PCR, while TCRdb's copy carries only in-frame clones and drops some. The sample includes under 30,000 clones, 52% seen only once; the top ten take roughly a third. Sequencing was carried out using NKG2D-high CD8+ T cells sorted from blood. The receptors were sampled from a human donor with alopecia areata.

V is TRBV2 and J is TRBJ2-5; perhaps TRBD1 as D (6 bases). Germline V gene lookup returns CDR1 SNHLY and CDR2 FYNNEI. The CDR3 runs 14 residues. V was shortened by 11 bases and J by 5 bases, with 21 bases between the two germline ends. CDR3 sequence reads: CAQKGDGLGETQYF. The CDR3 DNA reads TGTGCCCAGAAGGGGGACGGTCTCGGTGAGACCCAGTACTTC.

This chain joins TRBV6-1 and TRBJ2-7; D is undetermined. V was cut by 0 bases and J by 3 bases, with 12 bases left in between. This CDR3 contains 15 residues. Germline V lookup: CDR1 MNHNS, CDR2 SASEGT. The DNA for the CDR3 is TGTGCCAGCAGTGAAGCCGGCTCTAGTCTCTACGAGCAGTACTTC. It specifies CASSEAGSSLYEQYF.

This clone turned up a few times. The chain joins TRBV9 to TRBJ2-1; 10 bases fit TRBD2. Germline-derived CDR1 and CDR2 are SGDLS and YYNGEE. Unmatched junction bases numbered 2, after V lost 2 bases and J lost 3 bases. The CDR3 length is 15 residues. The CDR3 reads CASSVVAGGYNEQFF. As DNA, the CDR3 is TGTGCCAGCAGCGTTGTAGCGGGAGGCTACAATGAGCAGTTCTTC. The variable domain in full, with the rest retrieved from reference TRBV9 and TRBJ2-1, is DSGVTQTPKHLITATGQRVTLRCSPRSGDLSVYWYQQSLDQGLQFLIQYYNGEERAKGNILERFSAQQFPDLHSELNLSSLELGDSALYFCASSVVAGGYNEQFFGPGTRLTVL.

This clone was found a few times. The CDR3 loop is CASSQDLSWEETQYF. CDR3 in DNA: TGCGCCAGCAGCCAAGATCTAAGTTGGGAAGAGACCCAGTACTTC. This chain links TRBV4-1 with TRBJ2-5; no reliable D call. In germline, CDR1 is MGHRA, CDR2 YSYEKL. Between the trimmed V and J ends, which lost 0 bases and 3 bases, there was a span of 11 bases. The CDR3 runs to 15 residues.

The V call is TRBV4-1, the J call TRBJ2-1, with 11 bases fitting TRBD2. Germline lookup yields CDR1 MGHRA and CDR2 YSYEKL. J lost 4 bases, V lost 2 bases, and 7 bases had no gene match. The length of the CDR3 is 17 residues. DNA for the CDR3: TGCGCCAGCAGCCAATCCCCCGGGACTAGCGGATACAATGAGCAGTTCTTC. Translation gives CASSQSPGTSGYNEQFF.

The sample holds a few counts of this clone. This chain connects TRBV9 to TRBJ2-5; TRBD2 might be the D (6 bases). This CDR3 comprises 16 residues. With 0 bases removed from V and 4 bases from J, the gap between germline ends came to 16 bases. Germline V lookup: CDR1 SGDLS, CDR2 YYNGEE. CDR3 DNA: TGTGCCAGCAGCGTAGGGACGGGAGCCTCTCGAGAGACCCAGTACTTC. This sequence encodes CASSVGTGASRETQYF.

Many counts were recorded for this clone. The V gene is TRBV28, the J gene TRBJ2-7; TRBD2 is a possible D gene (6 bases). The CDR3 has 12 amino acids. Germline CDR1 is MDHEN and CDR2 is SYDVKM. V was cut by 6 bases and J by 6 bases, with 12 bases left in between. The CDR3: CASSQTSSEQYF. CDR3 coding DNA: TGTGCCAGCAGCCAGACTAGTAGCGAGCAGTACTTC.

This clone was seen more than once but under ten times. The chain carries TRBV4-2 and TRBJ1-1, with TRBD1 as a possible D gene (6 bases). Trimming stripped 0 bases from V and 2 bases from J, with 10 bases between. Germline values: CDR1 LGHNA, CDR2 YNFKEQ. The CDR3 consists of 15 residues. The CDR3: CASSQDGGPNTEAFF. The CDR3 DNA reads TGTGCCAGCAGCCAAGACGGGGGGCCCAACACTGAAGCTTTCTTT.

V is TRBV9 and J is TRBJ2-6; D unresolved. The ends were cut back, 2 bases at V and 0 bases at J, with 15 bases in the middle. The CDR3 sequence is 18 residues long. Germline V gene sequence: CDR1 SGDLS, CDR2 YYNGEE. The CDR3 DNA sequence: TGTGCCAGCAGCGTCTTTGACGGGTTCGGCTCTGGGGCCAACGTCCTGACTTTC. Protein sequence: CASSVFDGFGSGANVLTF.

This chain connects TRBV4-1 to TRBJ2-3, with D possibly being TRBD1 (5 bases). Trimming removed 1 base at V and 5 bases at J, with 13 bases between. CDR1 MGHRA and CDR2 YSYEKL come from the germline V gene. This CDR3 is 15 amino acids long. This chain's CDR3 is CASSQALGEVDTQYF. The CDR3 DNA follows: TGCGCCAGCAGCCAAGCCCTAGGGGAAGTAGATACGCAGTATTTT.

The chain has TRBV15 and TRBJ2-5; the D gene could be TRBD1 or TRBD2 (5 bases each). The CDR3 consists of 15 residues. Germline V gene lookup returns CDR1 LNHNV and CDR2 YYDKDF (reference sequence). The V end lost 5 bases, the J end lost 2 bases, and 15 bases lay between the germline ends. The CDR3: CATSRSRGRQETQYF. CDR3 in DNA: TGTGCCACCAGCCGGAGCCGGGGCCGGCAAGAGACCCAGTACTTC.

V is TRBV9 and J is TRBJ1-3; 8 bases fit TRBD1. J was trimmed by 4 bases and V by 1 base; bases with no gene match: 4. The V gene's germline CDR1 is SGDLS and CDR2 YYNGEE. The CDR3 is 15 residues long. CDR3 sequence (DNA): TGTGCCAGCAGCGTACAGGGGGCTGACGGAAACACCATATATTTT. Translation gives CASSVQGADGNTIYF.

The chain couples TRBV20-1 to TRBJ2-5, with D tentatively TRBD1 (6 bases). V lost 1 base to trimming and J lost 9 bases, with 9 bases between them. Germline CDR1 reads DFQATT; CDR2 reads SNEGSKA (reference sequence). This CDR3 has 11 amino acids. CDR3 coding DNA: TGCAGTGCTAGAGTTCGACAGGCCCAGTACTTC. Residues: CSARVRQAQYF.

This clone has only one observation. V and J are TRBV27 and TRBJ2-5, with D unresolved. The germline CDR1 and CDR2 sequences are MNHEY and SMNVEV (reference sequence). V was shortened by 6 bases and J by 5 bases, with 10 bases between the two germline ends. The CDR3 has 12 residues. The CDR3 DNA is TGTGCCAGCAGCTTCTTCGGGGAGACCCAGTACTTC. This translates into CASSFFGETQYF.